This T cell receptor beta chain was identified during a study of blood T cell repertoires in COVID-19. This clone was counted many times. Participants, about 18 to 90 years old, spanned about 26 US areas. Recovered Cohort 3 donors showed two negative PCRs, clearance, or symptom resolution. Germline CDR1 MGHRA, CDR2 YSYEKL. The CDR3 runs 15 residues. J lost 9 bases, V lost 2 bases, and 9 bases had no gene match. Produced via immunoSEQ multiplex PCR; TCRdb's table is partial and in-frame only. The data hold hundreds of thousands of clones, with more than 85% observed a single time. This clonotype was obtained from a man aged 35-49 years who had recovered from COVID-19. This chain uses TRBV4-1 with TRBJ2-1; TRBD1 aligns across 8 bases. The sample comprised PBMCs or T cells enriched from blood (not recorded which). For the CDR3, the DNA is TGCGCCAGCAGCCAAAGATTGACAGGGGTTTCTGAGCAGTTCTTC. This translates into CASSQRLTGVSEQFF.